Only one count was recorded for the clone carrying this TCR beta chain. The sample is drawn from a study of cytomegalovirus exposure and HLA in healthy donors. The primer mix had 60 Vbeta and 13 Jbeta primers. Using immunoSEQ multiplex PCR, the repertoire was profiled, and TCRdb retains in-frame clones only, with some absent. The profile shows around 170,000 clones, more than 80% of them singletons. The junction had 6 bases not matched to a gene; V was cut back by 8 bases and J by 0 bases. Germline V CDR1 and CDR2: LNHDA, SQIVND (reference sequence). The CDR3 loop spans 14 amino acids. V and J are TRBV19 and TRBJ2-5; 7 positions match TRBD2. The receptor was derived from a woman in her forties or fifties in good health and CMV-seropositive. Sequencing input: PBMCs. The DNA of the CDR3 is TGTGCCAGTGCCCTAGCGGACTACCAAGAGACCCAGTACTTC. The encoded protein is CASALADYQETQYF.